This T cell receptor beta chain was observed in a study of blood T cell repertoires in COVID-19. Study at large: Spain, Italy and the United States supplied samples that represented acute and convalescent COVID-19. The analysed material was cDNA or gDNA that came from T cells, B-cell-depleted T cells, or PBMCs.

Only one count was recorded for this clone. Original processing notes: Amplification with reference gene primers provided the estimates of nucleated cell counts. The protocol was immunoSEQ multiplex PCR, while the TCRdb copy is restricted to in-frame clones and leaves out a portion. The V and J calls and clone size were taken over from that table, and D and trimming were inferred from the DNA. The sample has about 270,000 clones; 89% are singletons. V lost 6 bases to trimming and J lost 2 bases; unmatched junction nucleotides: 1. The CDR3 sequence is 13 residues long. CDR1 is ENHRY and CDR2 is SYGVKD in the germline V gene.

The TCR sequence derives from a man between 45 and 60 years old with acute or convalescent COVID-19. V usage is TRBV10-3 and J usage is TRBJ2-7; 10 positions match TRBD2. Source material: peripheral blood. CDR3 nucleotide sequence: TGTGCCATCAGAGGACTAGCGGCCTACGAGCAGTACTTC. Residues: CAIRGLAAYEQYF.